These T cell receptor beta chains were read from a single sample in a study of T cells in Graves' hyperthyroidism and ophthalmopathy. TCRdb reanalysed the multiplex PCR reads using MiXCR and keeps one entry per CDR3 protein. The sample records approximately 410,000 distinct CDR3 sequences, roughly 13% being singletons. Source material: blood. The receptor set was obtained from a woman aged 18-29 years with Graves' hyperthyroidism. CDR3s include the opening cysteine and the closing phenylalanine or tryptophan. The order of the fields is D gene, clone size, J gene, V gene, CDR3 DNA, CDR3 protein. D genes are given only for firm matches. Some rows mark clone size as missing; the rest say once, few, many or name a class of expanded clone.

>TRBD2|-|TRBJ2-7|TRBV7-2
TGTGCCAGCAGCTTAGGGGGGGGACGCGGCCTAGGTCTGAACGAGCAGTACTTC
CASSLGGGRGLGLNEQYF
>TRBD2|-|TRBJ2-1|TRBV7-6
TGTGCCAGCAGCTTTACTAGCGGCCCCCGCAATGAGCAGTTCTTC
CASSFTSGPRNEQFF
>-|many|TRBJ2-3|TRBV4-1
TGCGCCAGCAGCCCCCCCCCGGGTACGCAGTATTTT
CASSPPPGTQYF
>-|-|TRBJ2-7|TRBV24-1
TGTGCCACCAGTGACCCGCGCGGGGGCGCGGGTTCCAACGAGCAGTACTTC
CATSDPRGGAGSNEQYF
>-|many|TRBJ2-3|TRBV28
TGTGCCAGCAGCTCCGGGGACCTATCCACAGATACGCAGTATTTT
CASSSGDLSTDTQYF
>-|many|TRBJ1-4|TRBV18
TGTGCCAGCTCACCCGGAGGAGACAGTAATGAAAAACTGTTTTTT
CASSPGGDSNEKLFF
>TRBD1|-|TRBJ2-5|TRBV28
TGTGCCAGCAGCCGGGACAGGGGCACCCAAGAGACCCAGTACTTC
CASSRDRGTQETQYF
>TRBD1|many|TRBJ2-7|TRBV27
TGTGCCAACAGTCTGACCGGGACAGGCTATAAGCAGTACTTC
CANSLTGTGYKQYF
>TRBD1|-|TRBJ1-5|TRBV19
TGTGCCAGTAGTGGGTGGGGACAGGTAATTTGGGCGAATCAGCCCCAGCATTTT
CASSGWGQVIWANQPQHF
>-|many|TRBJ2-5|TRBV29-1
TGCAGCGTTGGTCAGGACTATCAAGAGACCCAGTACTTC
CSVGQDYQETQYF
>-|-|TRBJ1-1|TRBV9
TGTGCCAGCAGCGTAGGCGACGTGAACACTGAAGCTTTCTTT
CASSVGDVNTEAFF
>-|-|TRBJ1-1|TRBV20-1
TGCAGTGCTAGGACGGCGGGGAGGGGCACTGAAGCTTTCTTT
CSARTAGRGTEAFF
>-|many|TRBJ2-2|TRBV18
TGTGCCAGCTCACCACCCGAGGCGAACACCGGGGAGCTGTTTTTT
CASSPPEANTGELFF
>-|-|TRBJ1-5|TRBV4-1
TGCGCCAGCAGCCAAGAAGGTGGGGACATACGTCAGCCCCAGCATTTT
CASSQEGGDIRQPQHF
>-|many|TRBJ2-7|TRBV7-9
TGTGCCAGCAGCTCGTACACCTCCTACGAGCAGTACTTC
CASSSYTSYEQYF
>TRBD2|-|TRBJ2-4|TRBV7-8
TGTGCCAGCAGCCCCCGCACGGGACTAGCGGGAGTGAGGGGGAACATTCAGTACTTC
CASSPRTGLAGVRGNIQYF
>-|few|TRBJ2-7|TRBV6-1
TGTGCCAGCAGTGAAGTTACAGGATGGCTGCAGTACTTC
CASSEVTGWLQYF
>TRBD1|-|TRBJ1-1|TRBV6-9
TGTGCCAGCGTTATAACAGGGGATGAAGCTTTCTTT
CASVITGDEAFF
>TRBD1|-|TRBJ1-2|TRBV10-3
TGTGCCATCAATTCCGGGACAGAAGGCTACACCTTC
CAINSGTEGYTF
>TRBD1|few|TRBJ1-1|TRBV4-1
TGCGCCAGCAGCCTCCTCCCCACGGGACAGGACACTGAAGCTTTCTTT
CASSLLPTGQDTEAFF
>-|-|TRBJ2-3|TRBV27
TGTGCCAGCCGCAGGGACTCCTACACAGATACGCAGTATTTT
CASRRDSYTDTQYF
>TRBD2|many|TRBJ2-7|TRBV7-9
TGTGCCAGCAGCTCCTTAGGGGGGACTAGCGGGATAGAGGCTACGAGACAGTACTTC
CASSSLGGTSGIEATRQYF
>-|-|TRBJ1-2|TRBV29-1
TGCAGCGCACATGACGGACTCTATGGCTACACCTTC
CSAHDGLYGYTF
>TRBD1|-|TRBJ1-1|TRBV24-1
TGTGCCACCAGTGACCCCTCCAGGGGGCCTGAAGCTTTCTTT
CATSDPSRGPEAFF
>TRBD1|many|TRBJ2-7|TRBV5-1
TGCGCCAGCAGCTTCTCGGGACAGGCCTACGAGCAGTACTTC
CASSFSGQAYEQYF
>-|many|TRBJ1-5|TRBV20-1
TGCAGTGCGAAAGGACCGGCCGATGCCCAGCATTTT
CSAKGPADAQHF
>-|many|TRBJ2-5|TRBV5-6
TGTGCCAGCAGCAACTCCTACTCCTCATGGGAAGAGACCCAGTACTTC
CASSNSYSSWEETQYF
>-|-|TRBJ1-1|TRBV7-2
TGTGCCAGCAGCTACGTGGTGAACACTGAAGCTTTCTTT
CASSYVVNTEAFF
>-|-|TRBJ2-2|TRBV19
TGTGCCAGTAGTGTACAGGGTAGGGTCACCGGGGAGCTGTTTTTT
CASSVQGRVTGELFF
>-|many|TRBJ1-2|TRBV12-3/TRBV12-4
TGTGCCACCCTCGGGGGGGGCGAGAACTATGGCTACACCTTC
CATLGGGENYGYTF
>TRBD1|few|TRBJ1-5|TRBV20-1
TGCAGTGCTAGACCGACAGGGATTGTCAATCAGCCCCAGCATTTT
CSARPTGIVNQPQHF
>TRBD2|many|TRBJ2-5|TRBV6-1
TGTGCCAGCAGTTCTCTTTCGACTAGCGGGGCCCAAGAGACCCAGTACTTC
CASSSLSTSGAQETQYF